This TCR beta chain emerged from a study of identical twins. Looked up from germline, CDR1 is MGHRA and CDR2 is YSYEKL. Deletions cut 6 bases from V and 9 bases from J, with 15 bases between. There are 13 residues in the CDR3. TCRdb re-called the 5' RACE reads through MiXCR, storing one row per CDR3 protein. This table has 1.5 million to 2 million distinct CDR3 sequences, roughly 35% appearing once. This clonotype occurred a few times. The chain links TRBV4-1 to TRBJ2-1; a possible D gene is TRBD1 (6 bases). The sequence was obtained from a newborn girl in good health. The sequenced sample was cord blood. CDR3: CASRKNREGEQFF. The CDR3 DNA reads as TGCGCCAGCAGAAAAAACAGGGAAGGTGAGCAGTTCTTC.